The 18 T cell receptor beta chains below all came from one sample that was sequenced in a study of blood T cell repertoires in COVID-19. Using immunoSEQ multiplex PCR, the repertoire was profiled, and TCRdb retains in-frame clones only, with some absent. The profile covers 200,000 to 250,000 clones, with 75% to 90% appearing a single time and roughly 8.2% taken by the ten largest. Sequencing was done on a sample of peripheral blood. Source of these receptors: a woman aged 80 or older with COVID-19, enrolled during active disease.

This rearrangement joins TRBV27 to TRBJ1-5; 12 bases match TRBD1. The V and J ends lost 5 bases and 5 bases, in that order; junction bases with no gene match: 4. The CDR3 consists of 15 residues. CDR1 MNHEY and CDR2 SMNVEV come from the germline V gene (reference sequence). CDR3 DNA sequence: TGTGCCAGCAGTCCCGGGACAGGGGGCCATCAGCCCCAGCATTTT. Amino acid sequence: CASSPGTGGHQPQHF.

V usage is TRBV2 and J usage is TRBJ1-6; 8 nucleotides align to TRBD1. Germline V gene sequence: CDR1 SNHLY, CDR2 FYNNEI. The V gene end was trimmed by 6 bases and the J gene end by 6 bases; junction bases not matched to a gene: 10. The CDR3 consists of 16 residues. This CDR3 is CASSTTGQGFNSPLHF. For the CDR3, the DNA is TGTGCCAGCAGCACCACCGGACAGGGATTTAATTCACCCCTCCACTTT.

V usage is TRBV30 and J usage is TRBJ2-7, with 8 bases lining up with TRBD1. J gave up 5 bases and V 2 bases, and 11 bases lay outside the gene matches. The CDR3 length is 15 residues. Germline lookup yields CDR1 GTSNPN and CDR2 SVGIG (reference sequence). The DNA for the CDR3 is TGTGCCTGGAGTTATTCGGACAGGGCCATTCACGAGCAGTACTTC. Translated, it gives CAWSYSDRAIHEQYF. Supplemented by reference TRBV30 and TRBJ2-7, the full variable domain reads SQTIHQWPATLVQPVGSPLSLECTVEGTSNPNLYWYRQAAGRGLQLLFYSVGIGQISSEVPQNLSASRPQDRQFILSSKKLLLSDSGFYLCAWSYSDRAIHEQYFGPGTRLTVT.

The chain is built from TRBV29-1 and TRBJ1-2, with D possibly TRBD1 on 5 matching bases. Germline lookup yields CDR1 SQVTM and CDR2 ANQGSEA. V shed 5 bases and J shed 2 bases, with 12 bases lying between them. This CDR3 has 13 residues. In DNA form, the CDR3 reads TGCAGCGTTCCCCGGGACTCCAACTATGGCTACACCTTC. This codes for CSVPRDSNYGYTF.

CDR3 protein: CASSSRRATGELFF. CDR3 coding DNA: TGTGCCAGCAGCTCCCGCAGGGCCACCGGGGAGCTGTTTTTT. This sequence joins TRBV5-8 and TRBJ2-2, with a weak D call TRBD1 (5 bases). CDR1 and CDR2 from the germline V gene are SGHTS and YDEGEE. The CDR3 length is 14 residues. The V gene lost 3 bases and the J gene lost 4 bases, with 10 bases spanning the gap.

The chain uses TRBV29-1 and TRBJ1-1, with 7 nucleotides matching TRBD1. The CDR3 is made up of 15 amino acids. With 4 bases clipped from V and 1 base from J, the junction kept 9 bases outside the gene matches. Looked up from germline, CDR1 is SQVTM and CDR2 is ANQGSEA. DNA of the CDR3: TGCAGCGTTGTAGGGGACAGAAGGGCGAACACTGAAGCTTTCTTT. Protein product: CSVVGDRRANTEAFF.

The rearrangement uses TRBV7-2 and TRBJ2-4, with 13 bases that match TRBD2. Germline values: CDR1 SGHTA, CDR2 FQGNSA. The CDR3 loop spans 19 amino acids. V trimming: 3 bases; J trimming: 3 bases; junction bases outside the gene matches: 11. The CDR3 coding sequence is TGTGCCAGCAGCTTCGTTCCAGGACTAGCGGGAGTGAGCAAAAACATTCAGTACTTC. Its translation: CASSFVPGLAGVSKNIQYF.

About this clone itself: Other DNA sequences within the sample encode an identical CDR3. The V call is TRBV2, the J call TRBJ1-2, with a weak D call TRBD1 (5 bases). The CDR3 is made up of 13 amino acids. V gave up 2 bases and J gave up 1 base, with 5 bases separating them. Germline-derived CDR1 and CDR2 are SNHLY and FYNNEI. The DNA of the CDR3 is TGTGCCAGCAGTGAACAGGGTAACTATGGCTACACCTTC. This translates into CASSEQGNYGYTF.

This sequence joins TRBV18 and TRBJ2-3; D might be TRBD1 (7 bases). Trimming took 3 bases from V and 3 from J, leaving 25 bases between them. The CDR3 runs 19 residues. In germline, CDR1 is KGHSH, CDR2 LQKENI. As DNA, the CDR3 is TGTGCCAGCTCACCCAGGGGGGCGTGGAGGGAGTTATGGACAGATACGCAGTATTTT. Residues: CASSPRGAWRELWTDTQYF.

The chain links TRBV2 to TRBJ2-7; 13 bases map to TRBD2. The CDR3 length is 13 residues. The trim removed 9 bases at V and 3 bases at J, leaving 2 bases unmatched. Germline CDR1 SNHLY, CDR2 FYNNEI. CDR3 DNA: TGTGCCAGGGGACTAGCGGGGAACTACGAGCAGTACTTC. It is translated as CARGLAGNYEQYF.

The chain couples TRBV7-8 to TRBJ2-2, with a tentative D call TRBD1 (6 bases). The V end was cut by 5 bases, the J end by 1 base, with 14 bases between. The CDR3 is 16 residues long. Germline CDR1 is SGHVS and CDR2 is FQNEAQ. CDR3 protein: CASSGTGHMNTGELFF. CDR3 nucleotide sequence: TGTGCCAGCAGCGGAACGGGACACATGAACACCGGGGAGCTGTTTTTT. Together with reference TRBV7-8 and TRBJ2-2, the CDR3 gives the full variable domain: GAGVSQSPRYKVAKRGQDVALRCDPISGHVSLFWYQQALGQGPEFLTYFQNEAQLDKSGLPSDRFFAERPEGSVSTLKIQRTQQEDSAVYLCASSGTGHMNTGELFFGEGSRLTVL.

CDR3 bases: TGTGCCAGCTCTCCAGACAGGGCTGATAGCAATCAGCCCCAGCATTTT. It is translated as CASSPDRADSNQPQHF. The gene calls are TRBV18 and TRBJ1-5, with 7 bases aligning to TRBD1. Trimming at V came to 6 bases and at J to 0 bases, leaving 8 bases not matched to a gene. The CDR3 has 16 residues. Germline CDR1 and CDR2: KGHSH and LQKENI.

This clone has just a few counts. V is TRBV9 and J is TRBJ1-1; no reliable D call. Deletions cut 3 bases from V and 5 bases from J, with 11 bases between. The germline V gene has CDR1 SGDLS and CDR2 YYNGEE. The CDR3 is 13 amino acids. CDR3 protein: CASSDEAGTEAFF. The CDR3 nucleotides are TGTGCCAGCAGCGATGAGGCGGGGACTGAAGCTTTCTTT.

The gene calls are TRBV7-3 and TRBJ1-1; no reliable D call. Deletions cut 5 bases from V and 1 base from J, with 8 bases between. Germline loops: CDR1 SGHTA, CDR2 FQGTGA. The CDR3 spans 13 residues. CDR3 residues: CASSRDTNTEAFF. The CDR3 region has the DNA TGTGCCAGCAGCCGAGACACGAACACTGAAGCTTTCTTT.

This chain uses TRBV28 with TRBJ1-2, with D perhaps TRBD1 (6 bases). V gave up 1 base and J gave up 14 bases, with 17 bases separating them. Germline V gene data show CDR1 as MDHEN and CDR2 as SYDVKM. The CDR3 covers 13 residues. The chain's CDR3 is CASSLSRGSSTTF. The DNA of the CDR3 is TGTGCCAGCAGTTTATCAAGGGGGAGCTCTACAACCTTC.

The chain has TRBV7-9 and TRBJ2-1, with 7 bases matching TRBD2. CDR1 SEHNR and CDR2 FQNEAQ come from the germline V gene (reference sequence). This CDR3 region has 15 residues. V dropped 3 bases and J dropped 4; count of bases not matched to a gene: 6. The chain's CDR3 is CASSFERGGYNEQFF. In nucleotides, the CDR3 is TGTGCCAGCAGCTTCGAGCGGGGTGGGTACAATGAGCAGTTCTTC.

This rearrangement joins TRBV14 to TRBJ2-7; D remains ambiguous. Trimming removed 6 bases from V and 4 bases from J, with 7 bases in between. The CDR3 loop spans 11 amino acids. CDR1 and CDR2 from the germline V gene are SGHDN and FVKESK. As DNA, the CDR3 is TGTGCCAGCAGGTCCAGGTACGAGCAGTACTTC. Translation gives CASRSRYEQYF.

The V gene is TRBV10-1, the J gene TRBJ2-7; perhaps TRBD1 as D (5 bases). Germline lookup yields CDR1 WNHNN and CDR2 SYGVQD (reference sequence). CDR3 length: 12 amino acids. V lost 3 bases and J 6 bases, leaving 9 bases between the germline ends. The CDR3 here is CASSERGGEQYF. The CDR3 nucleotides are TGCGCCAGCAGTGAAAGGGGCGGCGAGCAGTACTTC.